This paragraph covers one TCR beta chain sequence. Its antigen remains unidentified. Per-base quality was not reported, and no clone a single base away is much larger than it. CDR1 and CDR2 are drawn from the germline V gene: KGHSH, LQKENI. Spanning cysteine to phenylalanine, the CDR3 consists of 15 amino acids. The sequence is cut down to CDR3 DNA, 45 bases in frame from base 1. V was cut back by 3 bases and J by 2 bases, leaving a gap of 11 bases between them. These data are taken from a study of cytomegalovirus exposure and HLA in healthy donors (dated by TCRdb to about 2017). In the study overall: In an earlier analysis of 587 of the donors, around 300 Gb of sequence data and 117 million unique TCR beta sequences from approximately 180 million T cells were reported. An early release covering 550 to 650 HLA-typed donors comprised 250 to 350 gigabases of sequencing data and around 85 million unique TCR sequences. Among the roughly 390 genotyped donors, more than 70% belonged to the genetic ancestry cluster associated with self-reported Caucasian donors. The study aimed to test whether cataloging public T cell receptors could reveal signatures of past pathogen exposure. The study profiled the T cell repertoires of 550 to 700 subjects by immunosequencing and related them to cytomegalovirus serostatus. Along with the roughly 700-subject first cohort, a separate validation cohort of over a hundred different subjects was used. The study combined high-throughput TCR immunosequencing, statistical association of individual TCRs with disease status, and machine learning to predict cytomegalovirus infection status. In a later analysis, previously published TCR beta repertoires from 550 to 700 donors were re-analyzed and high-resolution HLA genotyping was added so that TCR occurrence patterns could be studied. In the later analysis, no new phenotypic data were used to find candidate immune exposures; instead, reliance was placed on TCR beta sequences and their occurrence across donors. An earlier analysis of a few hundred of the donors applied high-throughput TCR beta sequencing to assess whether each TCR beta V gene segment acted as functional or pseudogenic. Donor age, sex, ethnicity and CMV serostatus were compiled alongside the repertoire data. Genome-wide SNP genotypes for about 55% of the 666 donors were used in a later genetic analysis, which treated that subset as a discovery cohort. All discovery cohort repertoires had been generated using a single sequencing platform. Both class I and class II loci were covered by HLA typing, at four-digit resolution. Typing coverage varied by locus: roughly 629-640 donors for A, B, C, DRB1 and DQB1; some 520 for DQA1; approximately 610 for DPA1; 450 to 480 for DPB1. Four to six DR-DQ haplotypes were handled as single units for association and clustering because linkage in the cohort was strong. On average, roughly 250,000 unique TCR beta nucleotide sequences were sequenced per donor among about 400 genotyped donors of the cohort, with approximately 18% of those sequences being non-productive.

The cohort comprised around 700 healthy bone marrow donors. All cohort members were sampled while nominally healthy, although unrecorded immune exposures were likely present. The donor was CMV seronegative and belonged to the group of around 400 seronegative cohort members. Every donor gave a peripheral blood sample, and the peripheral blood mononuclear cells from that sample were used for TCR beta sequencing. Genomic DNA was extracted from the blood cell samples with the Qiagen DNeasy Blood Extraction Kit. The paper's findings and limits, for the study overall: A later genetic analysis reported fewer N-insertions in productive TCRs among donors in an Asian-associated ancestry cluster than the roughly 670-donor mean. An earlier analysis of approximately 540 of the donors showed that most TCR beta V segments appeared in productive rearrangements either about 87% or about 30% of the time, which broadly matched IMGT annotations. A later analysis reported that several top co-occurrence clusters appeared linked to parvovirus B19, influenza, CMV and Epstein-Barr virus. A further reported finding was that TCR beta sequences accurately predicted the HLA-A and HLA-B alleles for most subjects in the first cohort. Most TCR sequences were observed very rarely across donors, whereas some public TCRs were present in many individuals. In a later analysis, the rate of TCR association differed among HLA loci, with DRB1 alleles having the most associated TCRs and HLA-C alleles having the fewest. In a later analysis, HLA-associated TCR beta chains were found to be more clonally expanded and to have lower generation probabilities than equally common non-associated chains. A cluster of highly shared sequence variants was judged likely to be a technical artifact of the sequencing pipeline. A later analysis associated about 17,000 TCR beta sequences with specific HLA alleles at a false discovery rate of 0.05. Because counts were too low, under 20 rarely observed V segments, including chromosome 9 orphons, were left out of the earlier analysis of 587 of the donors. Roughly uniform sequencing depth across donors was assumed in presence/absence analyses, although this assumption may not hold. Because the 87-base-pair reads could not distinguish some IMGT-functional V segments, including TRBV6-2 and TRBV6-3, those segments were excluded. A later genetic analysis associated a missense DCLRE1C variant with V-gene and J-gene trimming of TCR beta chains, and an independent cohort replicated the association. When HLA alleles, especially DR and DQ, strongly co-occurred, TCR associations were difficult to assign to individual alleles. Linkage disequilibrium might explain the correlated functional status among segregating V segments, but an unknown experimental factor could not be excluded. A later analysis found that most CMV-associated TCR beta chains appeared HLA-restricted, with HLA associations seemingly driven largely by CMV exposure. The study listed around 160 TCR beta chains as associated with cytomegalovirus. Cytomegalovirus status was reported to be diagnosed by the classifier with high specificity and sensitivity in both the original and validation cohorts. In vitro tests confirmed that a few of the cytomegalovirus-associated TCR beta chains recognize cytomegalovirus antigens. Because some donors lacked HLA typing at each locus, the association tests relied only on the typed subset. The authors suggested that the approach could potentially be generalized to other disease states and immunological phenotypes. The only immune exposure information available for the cohort was CMV serostatus. This cohort had only TCR beta chains sequenced, and the lack of alpha or paired-chain data limited which features could be detected.

To prepare the library, the immunoSEQ multiplex PCR assay was applied. For the multiplex PCR, a mixture combining 60 forward primers for TCR Vbeta segments and 13 reverse primers for TCR Jbeta segments was used. Amplification of the CDR3 region of rearranged TCR beta genes was performed with a multiplex PCR assay on genomic DNA. Amplified TCR beta libraries were sequenced as 87-base-pair reads on the Illumina HiSeq System. For the original study's pipeline: Across the roughly 700 repertoires, a later analysis counted tens of millions of unique TCR beta chains, 9.5 million to 12 million of which were shared by at least two donors. Raw reads were error-corrected and collapsed into unique sequences by a nearest-neighbor algorithm in which closely related sequences were merged to remove PCR and sequencing errors. V, D and J gene segments were assigned by aligning CDR3 sequences to IMGT reference sequences. For a sequence to be retained, a match of at least six nucleotides to both a V gene segment and a J gene segment was required. Rearrangements were classified as productive when the CDR3 lacked stop codons and remained in frame with V and J, and all other rearrangements were classified as non-productive. CDR3 was defined according to IMGT convention as the region running from the second conserved V-encoded cysteine to the conserved J-encoded phenylalanine. The earlier analysis of 500 to 750 of the donors excluded any sequence lacking an unambiguous match to a single V gene segment. In an earlier analysis of almost 600 of the donors, a V segment was called functional when productive rearrangements were above 56.7%, and segregating when the standard deviation between donors exceeded 5%. A statistical classification framework was built to diagnose cytomegalovirus status from the catalog of TCR beta chain sequences. V and J gene assignment, in a later analysis, came from comparing TCR nucleotide sequences with IMGT/GENE-DB human TR gene sequences. Using the TCRdist pipeline, a later analysis assigned CDR3 sequences along with most-parsimonious VDJ recombination scenarios. A later analysis defined each TCR beta chain by its CDR3 amino acid sequence plus V-gene family, and excluded reads lacking a unique V-gene family. As a way to deal with suspected cross-contamination and a sequencing artifact, a later analysis dropped 640 or so nucleotide sequences that were highly shared and had low generation probability. A later analysis calculated a clonal expansion index for each public chain from normalized within-repertoire ranks of inferred template counts. A later analysis computed generation probabilities with a VDJ recombination model fitted to out-of-frame rearrangements, and checked the results against IGoR. Hypergeometric tests were used in a later analysis to score TCR-TCR, TCR-HLA and TCR-CMV co-occurrence, with a repertoire-size bias correction applied to the TCR pairs. A later analysis estimated false discovery rates by permuting HLA or CMV assignments 20 times. In a later analysis, co-occurring TCRs were grouped with DBSCAN, and TCRdist sequence similarity was added when clustering was performed within HLA-allele-positive subsets. Co-occurrence clustering excluded repertoires with fewer than 30,000 or more than 120,000 public chains, plus five with anomalous nucleotide sharing. TCRdb limited this immuneACCESS table to in-frame rearrangements with V and J called. A share of clones is missing; checked studies link under half to unresolved V genes, and the rest is unexplained. D and trimming come from the DNA, and the V and J calls and clone size come from that table. This sample lists more than 110,000 clones; approximately 80% were detected once. The top ten hold around 3.7% of the sample.

The source of this sequence is a male donor in good health and CMV-seronegative. The V and J genes are TRBV18 and TRBJ1-5; there is no confident call for the D gene. Sample: PBMCs. The base sequence is TGTGCCAGCTCACCTAAGCCTGAGGGCAATCAGCCCCAGCATTTT. Translated, this is CASSPKPEGNQPQHF. Supplemented by the reference TRBV18 and TRBJ1-5 proteins around the CDR3, the complete variable domain is NAGVMQNPRHLVRRRGQEARLRCSPMKGHSHVYWYRQLPEEGLKFMVYLQKENIIDESGMPKERFSAEFPKEGPSILRIQQVVRGDSAAYFCASSPKPEGNQPQHFGDGTRLSIL.